A selection of T cell receptor beta chains follows, all from one sample in a study of blood T cell repertoires in COVID-19. Profiled with immunoSEQ multiplex PCR; TCRdb holds only in-frame clones, not every one. The table includes some 300,000 clones, under 90% detected once. The sample was PBMCs or T cells enriched from blood (not recorded which). The receptors were sampled from a woman between 50 and 59 years old who had been exposed to COVID-19. CDR3s include the opening cysteine and the closing phenylalanine or tryptophan.

15 TRBJ1-1 TRBV5-1 CASSLGDRDGTEAFF
13 TRBJ2-2 TRBV7-8 CASSHRVPGELFF
15 TRBJ1-1 TRBV6-5 CASSRQPTGLTEAFF
14 TRBJ2-6 TRBV7-8 CASSLAGGGRELTF
15 TRBJ2-1 TRBV2 CASSDIWPRLHEQFF
15 TRBJ2-5 TRBV2 CASSDSGGRLETQYF
14 TRBJ1-4 TRBV14 CASSQRLSNEKLFF
18 TRBJ1-3 TRBV11-2 CASSLGNNYLPSGNTIYF
15 TRBJ1-5 TRBV19 CASSMGQAGNQPQHF
17 TRBJ1-2 TRBV5-1 CASSPTGTGGSSYGYTF
16 TRBJ1-4 TRBV27 CASSSATGARNEKLFF
15 TRBJ2-2 TRBV27 CASSLAYEFTGELFF
15 TRBJ1-5 TRBV5-6 CASSHRGQGNQPQHF
15 TRBJ2-7 TRBV5-1 CASSSGQDPAYEQYF
15 TRBJ1-2 TRBV9 CASSVGAGSNYGYTF
19 TRBJ1-1 TRBV27 CASRPDRGSPTYMNTEAFF